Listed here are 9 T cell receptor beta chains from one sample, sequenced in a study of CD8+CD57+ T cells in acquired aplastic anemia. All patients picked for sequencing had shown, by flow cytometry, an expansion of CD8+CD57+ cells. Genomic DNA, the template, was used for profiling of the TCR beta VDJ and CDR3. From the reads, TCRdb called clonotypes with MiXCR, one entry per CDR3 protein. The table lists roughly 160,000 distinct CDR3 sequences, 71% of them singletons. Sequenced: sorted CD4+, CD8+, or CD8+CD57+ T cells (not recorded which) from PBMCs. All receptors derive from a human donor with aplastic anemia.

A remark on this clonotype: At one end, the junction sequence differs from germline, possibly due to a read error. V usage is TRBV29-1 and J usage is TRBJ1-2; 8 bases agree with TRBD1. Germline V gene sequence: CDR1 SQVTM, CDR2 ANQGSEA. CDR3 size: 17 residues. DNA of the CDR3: TGCAGCGCTGAAGGACAGGGTGGTGTTTTTTTGCTTCATTGCTACACCTTC. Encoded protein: CSAEGQGGVFLLHCYTF.

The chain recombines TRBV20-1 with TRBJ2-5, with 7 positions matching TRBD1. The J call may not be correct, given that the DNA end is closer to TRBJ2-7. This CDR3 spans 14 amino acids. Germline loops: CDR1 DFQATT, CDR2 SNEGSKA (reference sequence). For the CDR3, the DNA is TGCAGTGCTAGAGTGACAGGGCGAGCCTACGAGCAGTACTTC. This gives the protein CSARVTGRAYEQYF.

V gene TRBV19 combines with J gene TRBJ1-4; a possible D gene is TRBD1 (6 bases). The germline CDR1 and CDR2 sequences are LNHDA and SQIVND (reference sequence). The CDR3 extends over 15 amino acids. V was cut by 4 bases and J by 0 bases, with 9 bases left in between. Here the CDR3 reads CASSTDRSTNEKLFF. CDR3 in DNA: TGTGCCAGTAGTACCGACAGGTCAACTAATGAAAAACTGTTTTTT.

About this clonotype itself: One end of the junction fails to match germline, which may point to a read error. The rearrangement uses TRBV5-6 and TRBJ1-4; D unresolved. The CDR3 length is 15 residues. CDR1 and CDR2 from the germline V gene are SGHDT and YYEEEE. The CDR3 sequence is CASSLVGTTNEKLFF. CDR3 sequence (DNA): TGTGCCAGCAGTTTGGTCGGAACAACTAATGAAAAACTGTTTTTT.

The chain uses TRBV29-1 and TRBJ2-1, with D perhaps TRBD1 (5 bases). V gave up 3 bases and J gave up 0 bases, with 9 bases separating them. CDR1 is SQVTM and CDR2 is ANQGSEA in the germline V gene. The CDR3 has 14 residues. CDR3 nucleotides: TGCAGCGTTGATGCAAGGGGCTCCTACAATGAGCAGTTCTTC. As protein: CSVDARGSYNEQFF.

The CDR3 DNA reads TGCAGTGCTCGAGGGATGACAGTGGGCACTGAAGCTTTCTTT. It is translated as CSARGMTVGTEAFF. V is TRBV20-1 and J is TRBJ1-1; TRBD1 might be the D (5 bases). The CDR3 is made up of 14 amino acids. Germline lookup yields CDR1 DFQATT and CDR2 SNEGSKA (reference sequence). Trimming removed 5 bases at V and 4 bases at J, with 17 bases between.

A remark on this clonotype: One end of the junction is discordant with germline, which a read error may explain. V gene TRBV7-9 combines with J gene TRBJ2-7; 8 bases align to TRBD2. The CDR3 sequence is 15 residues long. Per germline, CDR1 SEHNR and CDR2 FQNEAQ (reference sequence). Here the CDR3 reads CASSLTGTSTYVQYF. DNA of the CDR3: TGTGCCAGCAGCCTAACCGGGACTAGTACCTACGTGCAGTACTTC.

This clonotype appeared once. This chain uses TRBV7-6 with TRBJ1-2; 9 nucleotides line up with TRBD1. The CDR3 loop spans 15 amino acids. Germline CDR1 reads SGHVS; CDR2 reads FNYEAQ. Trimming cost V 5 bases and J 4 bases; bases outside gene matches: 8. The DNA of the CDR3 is TGTGCCAGCAGCCGAGGGACAGGGCGGGGCTATGGCTACACCTTC. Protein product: CASSRGTGRGYGYTF.

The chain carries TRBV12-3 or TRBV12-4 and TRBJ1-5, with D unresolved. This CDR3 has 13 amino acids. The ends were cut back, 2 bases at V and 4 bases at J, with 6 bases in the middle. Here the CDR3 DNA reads TGTGCCAGCAGTTTAAATGGGAATCAGCCCCAGCATTTT. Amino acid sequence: CASSLNGNQPQHF.